This section outlines one TCR beta chain sequence together with its context. What it binds is not known. One entry per CDR3 protein, called by TCRdb with MiXCR from the 5' RACE reads. The profile shows some 180,000 distinct CDR3 sequences, 10% to 15% of them singletons. These data belong to a study of T-cell memory formation after mild COVID-19. The study's findings and limits: Balance between CD4 and CD8 was seen in clones contracting day 15 to 85, and a CD4+ lean was seen in later expanders.

This CDR3 contains 16 residues. V shed 4 bases and J shed 6 bases, with 20 bases lying between them. Germline loops: CDR1 SGHDT, CDR2 YYEEEE. The sample consisted of PBMCs or a T cell subset sorted from them (not recorded which). This TCR came from a man aged 18 to 35 who had mild COVID-19 (a few samples of this study predate the infection). Cell type and time point are not known. The V call is TRBV5-6, the J call TRBJ2-1, with unresolved D. The CDR3, as DNA: TGTGCCAGCAGCCGTATTATTGGCGAGCTTGCCAATGAGCAGTTCTTC. Translation gives CASSRIIGELANEQFF. Filled out from reference TRBV5-6 and TRBJ2-1, the complete variable domain reads DAGVTQSPTHLIKTRGQQVTLRCSPKSGHDTVSWYQQALGQGPQFIFQYYEEEERQRGNFPDRFSGHQFPNYSSELNVNALLLGDSALYLCASSRIIGELANEQFFGPGTRLTVL.